One T cell receptor beta chain is described in this entry. Its specificity is unknown. The CDR3 is 14 amino acids. Trimming cost V 3 bases and J 2 bases, with 11 bases left between them. Germline CDR1 is PRHDT and CDR2 is FYEKMQ (reference sequence). Using immunoSEQ multiplex PCR, the repertoire was profiled, and TCRdb retains in-frame clones only, with some absent. This sample has some 100,000 clones, with 82% found just once. This record belongs to a study of radiation and T cells in renal cell carcinoma. Broader study findings: Without pretreatment biopsies, baseline tumor clonotype presence was undetermined.

Time point defined: baseline pretreatment blood. Treatment indicated: 15 Gy SBRT to primary tumor, nephrectomy 4 weeks later. Serial blood draws occurred at baseline and 2 and 4 weeks post-SBRT. The J gene is TRBJ2-7, the V gene TRBV13, with no clear D. This sample comprised blood, obtained from a patient whose treatment included radiotherapy and nephrectomy. This clonotype originated in a man between 60 and 75 years old with renal cell carcinoma. In nucleotides, the CDR3 is TGTGCCAGCAGCTTCTTTGCCGAAACCTACGAGCAGTACTTC. As protein: CASSFFAETYEQYF.